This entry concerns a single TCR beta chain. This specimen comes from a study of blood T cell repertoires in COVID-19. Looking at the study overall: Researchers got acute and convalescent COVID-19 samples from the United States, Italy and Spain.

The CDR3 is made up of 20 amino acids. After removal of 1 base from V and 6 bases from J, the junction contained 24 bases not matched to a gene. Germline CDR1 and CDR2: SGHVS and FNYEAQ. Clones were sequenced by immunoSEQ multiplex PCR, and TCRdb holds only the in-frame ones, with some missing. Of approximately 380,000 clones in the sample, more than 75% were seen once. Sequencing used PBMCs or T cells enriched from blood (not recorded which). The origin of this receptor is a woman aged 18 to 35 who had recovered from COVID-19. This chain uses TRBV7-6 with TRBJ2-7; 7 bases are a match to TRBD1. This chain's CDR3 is CASSLVPPDRVEIRDCEQYF. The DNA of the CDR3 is TGTGCCAGCAGCTTAGTCCCACCAGACAGGGTAGAGATCCGGGATTGCGAGCAGTACTTC.